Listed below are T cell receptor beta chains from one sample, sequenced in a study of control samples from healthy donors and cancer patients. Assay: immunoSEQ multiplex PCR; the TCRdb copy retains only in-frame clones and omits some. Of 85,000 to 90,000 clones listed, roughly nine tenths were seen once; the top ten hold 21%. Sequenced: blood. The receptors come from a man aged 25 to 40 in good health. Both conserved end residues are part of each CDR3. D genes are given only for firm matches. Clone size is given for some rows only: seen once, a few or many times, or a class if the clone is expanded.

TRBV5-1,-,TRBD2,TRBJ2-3,TGCGCCAGCAGCTTAGTAGCGGGGGGCCTCACAGATACGCAGTATTTT,CASSLVAGGLTDTQYF
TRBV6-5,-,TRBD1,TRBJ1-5,TGTGCCAGCAGCCCCTCCGGGACAGACAGTCAGCCCCAGCATTTT,CASSPSGTDSQPQHF
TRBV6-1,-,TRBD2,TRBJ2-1,TGTGCCAGCAGTGAACCCCCTTCCCTAGCGGGTCTTTCCTACAATGAGCAGTTCTTC,CASSEPPSLAGLSYNEQFF
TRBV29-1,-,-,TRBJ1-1,TGCAGCGCATATAGCGTCAGGGACTACACTGAAGCTTTCTTT,CSAYSVRDYTEAFF
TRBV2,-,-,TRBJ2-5,TGTGCCAGCAGTGGGGTAGGGGCCTTAGAGACCCAGTACTTC,CASSGVGALETQYF
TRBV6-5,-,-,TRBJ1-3,TGTGCCAGCAGCCGGACGGTAGGGAACACCATATATTTT,CASSRTVGNTIYF
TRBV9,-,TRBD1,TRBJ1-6,TGTGCCAGCAGCGCCCGACAGACAGGGTCACCCCTCCACTTT,CASSARQTGSPLHF
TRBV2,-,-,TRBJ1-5,TGTGCCAGCAGTGGGGGGTTCTCCCGGCCCCAGCATTTT,CASSGGFSRPQHF
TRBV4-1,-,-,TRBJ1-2,TGCGCCAGCAGCCAAGAGACAGGATATGGCTACACCTTC,CASSQETGYGYTF
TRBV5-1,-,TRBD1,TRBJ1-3,TGCGCCAGCAGCTTGGCAGGGGGGCCTGGAAACACCATATATTTT,CASSLAGGPGNTIYF
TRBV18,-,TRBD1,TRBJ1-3,TGTGCCAGCTCACCACAGGCGGGACAGGGACCGAGCTCTGGAAACACCATATATTTT,CASSPQAGQGPSSGNTIYF
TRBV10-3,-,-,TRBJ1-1,TGTGCCACCACCACGGGGGGCCCGGCCACTGAAGCTTTCTTT,CATTTGGPATEAFF
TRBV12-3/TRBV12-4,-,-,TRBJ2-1,TGTGCCAGCAGTTCGCTGGCATCGAAGCAGTTCTTC,CASSSLASKQFF
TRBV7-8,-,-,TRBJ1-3,TGTGCCAGCAGCCTCTTGGACAGCTTCTCTGGAAACACCATATATTTT,CASSLLDSFSGNTIYF
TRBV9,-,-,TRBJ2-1,TGTGCCAGCAGCCCAACAGGGAGCTCCTACAATGAGCAGTTCTTC,CASSPTGSSYNEQFF
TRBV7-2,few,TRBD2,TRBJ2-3,TGTGCCAGCAGCCACACTCTAGCGGGGTATGATACGCAGTATTTT,CASSHTLAGYDTQYF
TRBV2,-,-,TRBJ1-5,TGTGCCAGCAGTGAGGGGTTTTCCTCTGACCAGCCCCAGCATTTT,CASSEGFSSDQPQHF
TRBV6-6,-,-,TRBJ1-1,TGTGCCAGCAGTCAGCGGTTAGGGACCTCCGACTTGAACACTGAAGCTTTCTTT,CASSQRLGTSDLNTEAFF
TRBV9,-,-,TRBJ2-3,TGTGCCAGCAGCGGAGAGGGAAGGTTAGATACGCAGTATTTT,CASSGEGRLDTQYF
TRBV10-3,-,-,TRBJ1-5,TGTGCCATCAGTGACAACGGTCAGCCCCAGCATTTT,CAISDNGQPQHF